One sample yielded the 9 T cell receptor beta chains listed below, sequenced in a study of blood T cell repertoires in COVID-19. The protocol was immunoSEQ multiplex PCR, while the TCRdb copy is restricted to in-frame clones and leaves out a portion. This table has about 180,000 clones, approximately 80% appearing once. Sequences were obtained from PBMCs or T cells enriched from blood (not recorded which). The receptors were sampled from a woman between 45 and 60 years old who had recovered from COVID-19.

This clone was seen only once. The chain couples TRBV28 to TRBJ1-5, with D uncertain. Per germline, CDR1 MDHEN and CDR2 SYDVKM. This CDR3 spans 13 amino acids. Trimming left V 0 bases short and J 9 bases short, with 9 bases between. The CDR3 reads CASSLWRSRPQHF. CDR3 nucleotides: TGTGCCAGCAGTTTATGGCGGAGTCGGCCCCAGCATTTT.

This clone was seen a single time. The V and J genes are TRBV7-9 and TRBJ2-6; no clear D. Trimming left V 5 bases short and J 0 bases short, with 20 bases between. This CDR3 is built from 19 residues. Germline CDR1 is SEHNR and CDR2 is FQNEAQ (reference sequence). This chain's CDR3 is CASSETYHLVSSGANVLTF. As DNA, the CDR3 is TGTGCCAGCAGCGAAACATACCATCTGGTCAGCTCTGGGGCCAACGTCCTGACTTTC.

This chain uses TRBV9 with TRBJ2-7; D is uncertain. V was clipped by 3 bases and J by 2 bases, with 3 bases between them. The CDR3 is 11 amino acids. The germline V gene has CDR1 SGDLS and CDR2 YYNGEE. This chain's CDR3 is CASSATYEQYF. For the CDR3, the DNA is TGTGCCAGCAGCGCCACCTACGAGCAGTACTTC.

This chain links TRBV18 with TRBJ2-4; D unresolved. V lost 2 bases and J lost 0, with 5 bases in between. The CDR3 is 14 amino acids. Germline loops: CDR1 KGHSH, CDR2 LQKENI. CDR3 DNA sequence: TGTGCCAGCTCACCAGTAATAGCCAAAAACATTCAGTACTTC. As protein: CASSPVIAKNIQYF.

This sequence joins TRBV27 and TRBJ1-5, with 7 bases aligning to TRBD1. Germline values: CDR1 MNHEY, CDR2 SMNVEV (reference sequence). The CDR3 runs 14 residues. The trim removed 2 bases at V and 4 bases at J, leaving 2 bases unmatched. In DNA, the CDR3 is TGTGCCAGCAGTTTAGGGACAGCGAATCAGCCCCAGCATTTT. Amino acid sequence: CASSLGTANQPQHF.

The sample holds a few counts of this clone. The chain joins TRBV10-3 to TRBJ2-2; 10 nucleotides agree with TRBD2. Trimming removed 6 bases from V and 1 base from J; junction bases left unmatched: 5. This CDR3 spans 16 amino acids. Germline lookup yields CDR1 ENHRY and CDR2 SYGVKD. CDR3 sequence (DNA): TGTGCCATCAGAGTAGCGGGAGGCAGGAACACCGGGGAGCTGTTTTTT. Translated, it gives CAIRVAGGRNTGELFF.

This clone was recorded only once. The chain couples TRBV7-2 to TRBJ2-3, with TRBD2 matching over 8 bases. V lost 0 bases and J lost 0; bases outside the gene matches: 8. The CDR3 covers 18 residues. Per germline, CDR1 SGHTA and CDR2 FQGNSA. The CDR3 bases are TGTGCCAGCAGCTTAGCGCTTAGCGGGACGATCAGCACAGATACGCAGTATTTT. Amino acids: CASSLALSGTISTDTQYF.

The V call is TRBV10-2, the J call TRBJ2-1; 8 nucleotides agree with TRBD1. The length of the CDR3 is 13 residues. Germline V gives CDR1 WSHSY, CDR2 SAAADI. The V and J ends lost 8 bases and 8 bases, in that order; junction bases with no gene match: 8. The CDR3 nucleotides are TGCGCCAGCCTGCGGACAGGGTTCTATGAGCAGTTCTTC. Its protein product is CASLRTGFYEQFF.

This clone was found once. The chain carries TRBV2 and TRBJ1-1, with a tentative D call TRBD1 (5 bases). The V end lost 4 bases, the J end lost 0 bases, and 9 bases lay between the germline ends. The CDR3 loop spans 14 amino acids. The V gene's germline CDR1 is SNHLY and CDR2 FYNNEI. DNA for the CDR3: TGTGCCAGCAGTGTCGACAGTTTGAACACTGAAGCTTTCTTT. It specifies CASSVDSLNTEAFF.